This TCR beta chain came from a study of beta chain features in type 1 diabetes. Broader study findings: VDJ junctions from type 1 diabetes patients carried fewer insertions and larger deletions. A PCR bias possibly favoring shorter templates would apply equally to patients and controls. In comparison with healthy donors, patients had naive, central memory and Treg TCRB repertoires that appeared more similar. In every one of the four CD4+ subsets, TCRB CDR3s were moderately but significantly shorter in Type 1 diabetes patients.

Points on this clone: Its antigen is unidentified.

V shed 3 bases and J 4 bases; nucleotides not matched to a gene: 14. This CDR3 region has 17 residues. Germline V gene data show CDR1 as ENHRY and CDR2 as SYGVKD. The isolated RNA, all of it, was reverse transcribed, so expressed TCRB transcripts were what got sequenced. Profiled with immunoSEQ multiplex PCR; TCRdb holds only in-frame clones, not every one. The data contain about 700,000 clones, about an eighth of them singletons. The receptor was derived from a man younger than 35 with type 1 diabetes. This sequence joins TRBV10-3 and TRBJ1-1; 7 bases fit TRBD1. The sequenced sample consisted of naive CD4+ T cells from blood. Here the CDR3 DNA reads TGTGCCATCAGTGACCTCGGCGGACAGGCATGGAGCACTGAAGCTTTCTTT. Amino acids: CAISDLGGQAWSTEAFF.